This TCR beta chain was documented in a study of cytomegalovirus exposure and HLA in healthy donors. The PCR was carried out with 60 Vbeta primers and 13 Jbeta primers. Repertoires were generated with immunoSEQ multiplex PCR, while TCRdb's copy carries only in-frame clones and drops some. Among approximately 140,000 clones listed, 73% were seen once. Regarding this clone: The antigen remains unidentified.

Findings of the study overall: Data from an earlier analysis indicated that most TCR beta V segments were productive either about 90% or about 30% of the time.

The CDR3 covers 14 residues. The V gene lost 4 bases and the J gene lost 4 bases, with 11 bases spanning the gap. The germline gives CDR1 SGHVS, CDR2 FNYEAQ. The origin of this receptor is a woman aged 40 to 50 in good health and CMV-seronegative. Sample: PBMCs. The chain combines TRBV7-6 with TRBJ1-5, with a weak D call TRBD1 (6 bases). The CDR3 sequence is CASSSTGVNQPQHF. Written as DNA, the CDR3 is TGTGCCAGCAGCTCGACAGGAGTAAATCAGCCCCAGCATTTT.